A single sample is the source of the 14 T cell receptor beta chains below, sequenced in a study of blood T cell repertoires in COVID-19. Sequencing was performed with immunoSEQ multiplex PCR; in TCRdb, only in-frame clones are kept and a portion is missing. The table has 130,000 or so clones, roughly 90% seen once. The material sequenced was peripheral blood. The origin of the receptors is a man in his 70s with active COVID-19.

The chain combines TRBV12-3 or TRBV12-4 with TRBJ1-1; tentatively, D is TRBD1 (6 bases). There are 13 residues in the CDR3. The V and J ends lost 10 bases and 1 base respectively, with 13 bases between them. CDR3: CATGGQGNTEAFF. The DNA of the CDR3 is TGTGCCACGGGGGGGCAGGGGAACACTGAAGCTTTCTTT.

The gene calls are TRBV6-5 and TRBJ2-5, with 11 bases fitting TRBD2. CDR3 length: 14 residues. V shed 7 bases, J shed 5 bases, and the junction held 6 bases outside the gene matches. Germline V CDR1 and CDR2: MNHEY, SVGAGI. As DNA, the CDR3 is TGTGCCAGCACCCAGACTAGCGGGAAGGAGACCCAGTACTTC. It specifies CASTQTSGKETQYF.

This clone came up a few times. The chain links TRBV3-1 (or the pseudogene TRBV3-2) to TRBJ2-1, with TRBD2 matching over 9 bases. The germline gives CDR1 LGHDT, CDR2 YNNKEL (reference sequence). This CDR3 contains 16 residues. The V gene end was trimmed by 3 bases and the J gene end by 2 bases; junction bases not matched to a gene: 5. The CDR3 DNA sequence: TGTGCCAGCAGCCACCTTAGCGGGAGTACCTACAATGAGCAGTTCTTC. It encodes CASSHLSGSTYNEQFF.

The sample holds a few counts of this clone. CDR3 DNA: TGTGCCAGCTCACCACCAGGGAGGGCGTCCTACAATGAGCAGTTCTTC. As protein: CASSPPGRASYNEQFF. The chain couples TRBV18 to TRBJ2-1; 7 bases align to TRBD2. Germline-derived CDR1 and CDR2 are KGHSH and LQKENI. The trim removed 0 bases at V and 1 base at J, leaving 3 bases unmatched. The CDR3 length is 16 residues. Full variable domain (outside the CDR3, taken from reference TRBV18 and TRBJ2-1): NAGVMQNPRHLVRRRGQEARLRCSPMKGHSHVYWYRQLPEEGLKFMVYLQKENIIDESGMPKERFSAEFPKEGPSILRIQQVVRGDSAAYFCASSPPGRASYNEQFFGPGTRLTVL.

The chain uses TRBV2 and TRBJ1-1; TRBD1 matches 11 bases. With V trimmed by 5 bases and J by 4 bases, 3 bases remained unmatched. The CDR3 runs 14 residues. The germline V gene encodes CDR1 SNHLY and CDR2 FYNNEI. CDR3 DNA: TGTGCCAGCAGTACCGGACAGGGGGCCACTGAAGCTTTCTTT. Residues: CASSTGQGATEAFF.

V usage is TRBV28 and J usage is TRBJ2-1, with TRBD2 matching over 12 bases. The CDR3 runs to 19 residues. With 4 bases clipped from V and 0 bases from J, the junction kept 10 bases outside the gene matches. CDR1 MDHEN and CDR2 SYDVKM come from the germline V gene. CDR3 DNA sequence: TGTGCCAGCAGTTCGACTAGCGGGAGTGGGGGGAGCTCCTACAATGAGCAGTTCTTC. As protein: CASSSTSGSGGSSYNEQFF.

The chain joins TRBV7-2 to TRBJ2-5; unclear D gene. Looked up from germline, CDR1 is SGHTA and CDR2 is FQGNSA. The V gene lost 8 bases and the J gene lost 2 bases, with 9 bases spanning the gap. This CDR3 contains 12 residues. The CDR3 coding sequence is TGTGCCAGCCAACTATTACAAGAGACCCAGTACTTC. Protein product: CASQLLQETQYF.

This chain joins TRBV2 and TRBJ2-7; 12 positions agree with TRBD2. Germline CDR1 is SNHLY and CDR2 is FYNNEI. V shed 6 bases and J 6 bases; nucleotides not matched to a gene: 6. This CDR3 has 14 amino acids. The CDR3 DNA sequence: TGTGCCAGCAGGACTAGCGGGAGAGGGACCGAGCAGTACTTC. This translates into CASRTSGRGTEQYF.

In its sample, this clone was seen a few times. V usage is TRBV18 and J usage is TRBJ2-7; 9 nucleotides agree with TRBD1. The CDR3 loop spans 14 amino acids. Germline assignment: CDR1 KGHSH and CDR2 LQKENI. After removal of 3 bases from V and 4 bases from J, the junction contained 4 bases not matched to a gene. CDR3 sequence (DNA): TGTGCCAGCTCACCGGGGACAGGGATATACGAGCAGTACTTC. Residues: CASSPGTGIYEQYF.

Only one count was recorded for this clone. The genes are TRBV9 and TRBJ2-3; 8 bases map to TRBD2. V shed 4 bases and J 0 bases; nucleotides not matched to a gene: 1. CDR1 is SGDLS and CDR2 is YYNGEE in the germline V gene. The CDR3 contains 14 residues. CDR3 in DNA: TGTGCCAGCAGCTCTAGCGGGAGCACAGATACGCAGTATTTT. Translated, it gives CASSSSGSTDTQYF.

The V gene is TRBV5-1, the J gene TRBJ1-1, with D perhaps TRBD1 (5 bases). Trimming removed 4 bases at V and 2 bases at J, with 9 bases between. The CDR3 covers 13 residues. Germline V CDR1 and CDR2: SGHRS, YFSETQ. The CDR3 region is CASSPGPNTEAFF. CDR3 nucleotides: TGCGCCAGCAGCCCAGGGCCCAACACTGAAGCTTTCTTT.

The J gene is TRBJ2-1, the V gene TRBV7-3, with 10 bases that match TRBD2. Trimming cost V 5 bases and J 4 bases; bases outside gene matches: 14. The germline CDR1 and CDR2 sequences are SGHTA and FQGTGA. The CDR3 extends over 18 amino acids. This CDR3 is CASSPAPTSGLRYNEQFF. Written as DNA, the CDR3 is TGTGCCAGCAGCCCAGCCCCGACTAGCGGGCTACGGTACAATGAGCAGTTCTTC.

The rearrangement uses TRBV21-1 and TRBJ1-5. TRBV21-1 is annotated as a pseudogene. The CDR3 runs 15 residues. CDR3 amino acids: CASSKRYRGAEPQHF. The CDR3 DNA follows: TGTGCCAGCAGCAAAAGGTATCGGGGGGCTGAGCCCCAGCATTTT.

The chain is built from TRBV5-1 and TRBJ2-1; possible D gene TRBD2, 6 bases. V was trimmed by 2 bases and J by 9 bases, leaving 15 bases between them. This CDR3 comprises 14 residues. Germline CDR1 is SGHRS and CDR2 is YFSETQ. CDR3 DNA: TGCGCCAGCAGCTTACTAGGGGAGGTGGCTGAGCAGTTCTTC. Amino acid sequence: CASSLLGEVAEQFF.